One sample yielded the 13 T cell receptor beta chains listed below, sequenced in a study of T-cell memory formation after mild COVID-19. TCRdb reanalysed the 5' RACE reads using MiXCR and keeps one entry per CDR3 protein. This table has about 130,000 distinct CDR3 sequences, about a sixth appearing once. The source material was PBMCs or a T cell subset sorted from them (not recorded which). These receptors all stem from a man younger than 30 who had mild COVID-19 (a few samples of this study predate the infection). Cell type and time point are not known.

This clonotype was recorded a few times. This rearrangement joins TRBV5-1 to TRBJ1-1, with 7 nucleotides matching TRBD1. Trimming removed 0 bases from V and 1 base from J; junction bases left unmatched: 6. The CDR3 is made up of 16 amino acids. In germline, CDR1 is SGHRS, CDR2 YFSETQ. CDR3 nucleotide sequence: TGCGCCAGCAGCTTGGCTAGAACAGGGGCGAACACTGAAGCTTTCTTT. The encoded protein is CASSLARTGANTEAFF.

The V gene is TRBV7-9, the J gene TRBJ1-2; the D is unclear. Germline V gives CDR1 SEHNR, CDR2 FQNEAQ (reference sequence). The germline V and J ends were trimmed by 1 base and 8 bases, with 17 bases remaining between them. The CDR3 is 15 residues long. In DNA form, the CDR3 reads TGTGCCAGCAGCTTAGGAATCGGACTCCTCCGGGGCTACACCTTC. It specifies CASSLGIGLLRGYTF.

The chain recombines TRBV9 with TRBJ2-5; possibly TRBD1 for D (6 bases). Germline V gives CDR1 SGDLS, CDR2 YYNGEE. The CDR3 contains 16 residues. Trimming took off 0 bases at V and 1 base at J, with 13 bases between the two ends. Here the CDR3 DNA reads TGTGCCAGCAGCGTAGGGACAGTGAACGGCCAAGAGACCCAGTACTTC. This codes for CASSVGTVNGQETQYF.

There are a few counts of this clonotype. The gene calls are TRBV7-2 and TRBJ2-1; either TRBD1 or TRBD2 may supply D (5 bases each). Per germline, CDR1 SGHTA and CDR2 FQGNSA. CDR3 length equals 15 residues. Trimming left V 7 bases short and J 2 bases short, with 15 bases between. This chain's CDR3 is CASMGVRGAYNEQFF. The DNA of the CDR3 is TGTGCCAGCATGGGTGTCCGGGGCGCCTACAATGAGCAGTTCTTC.

V and J are TRBV2 and TRBJ1-5, with 9 bases matching TRBD1. CDR3 length: 15 residues. V gave up 6 bases and J gave up 1 base; unmatched junction bases: 4. Germline assignment: CDR1 SNHLY and CDR2 FYNNEI. CDR3 bases: TGTGCCAGCAGCCCCGGGACAGGGAGCAATCAGCCCCAGCATTTT. Its protein is CASSPGTGSNQPQHF.

This clonotype came up a few times. This rearrangement joins TRBV4-3 to TRBJ2-2; TRBD2 matches 7 bases. The CDR3 extends over 16 amino acids. Germline trimming cut 0 bases from V and 5 bases from J; bases unmatched to any gene: 6. Germline loops: CDR1 LGHNA, CDR2 YSLEER. CDR3 DNA: TGCGCCAGCAGCCAAGATCAGCAGGGAGGGACCGGGGAGCTGTTTTTT. It specifies CASSQDQQGGTGELFF.

This clonotype has a handful of counts. The chain links TRBV7-2 to TRBJ1-2; 8 nucleotides match TRBD1. Germline CDR1 SGHTA, CDR2 FQGNSA. The length of the CDR3 is 16 residues. V gave up 8 bases and J gave up 0 bases; unmatched junction bases: 11. This CDR3 is CASHAPGTGANYGYTF. DNA of the CDR3: TGTGCCAGCCATGCCCCCGGGACAGGAGCTAACTATGGCTACACCTTC.

This clonotype was found many times. The chain is built from TRBV5-1 and TRBJ2-3, with D unresolved. Germline loops: CDR1 SGHRS, CDR2 YFSETQ. The germline V and J ends were trimmed by 4 bases and 5 bases, with 8 bases remaining between them. CDR3 length: 12 residues. The CDR3 region is CASSPLGDTQYF. The CDR3 bases are TGCGCCAGCAGCCCATTGGGAGATACGCAGTATTTT.

This clonotype was seen a few times. This sequence joins TRBV29-1 and TRBJ2-5, with D uncertain. This CDR3 is 13 amino acids long. Germline assignment: CDR1 SQVTM and CDR2 ANQGSEA. V dropped 1 base and J dropped 4 bases, with 10 bases sitting between them. The CDR3 bases are TGCAGCGTTGAAGTTCTAGGGCTAGAGACCCAGTACTTC. Its translation: CSVEVLGLETQYF.

This clonotype was observed a few times. DNA of the CDR3: TGTGCCAGCACCGGGGGGGGTGATACGCAGTATTTT. It translates to CASTGGGDTQYF. The chain is built from TRBV6-5 and TRBJ2-3; TRBD2 matches at 8 bases. This CDR3 region has 12 residues. Germline lookup yields CDR1 MNHEY and CDR2 SVGAGI. Trimming took 7 bases from V and 6 from J; bases not matched to a gene: 3.

The genes are TRBV10-3 and TRBJ1-4; tentatively, D is TRBD1 (5 bases). The CDR3 runs 12 residues. CDR1 and CDR2 from the germline V gene are ENHRY and SYGVKD. The V end lost 4 bases, the J end lost 13 bases, and 13 bases lay between the germline ends. The DNA for the CDR3 is TGTGCCATCAGTGGCTCAGGGCCTCGACTGTTTTTT. Its protein product is CAISGSGPRLFF.

The sample holds many counts of this clonotype. The chain joins TRBV20-1 to TRBJ2-5; 8 bases fit TRBD2. V gave up 0 bases and J gave up 8 bases; unmatched junction bases: 14. CDR1 and CDR2 (germline): DFQATT, SNEGSKA (reference sequence). This CDR3 is 16 amino acids long. Written as DNA, the CDR3 is TGCAGTGCTAGAGATCCTGGGGGAGCGGGGGAGGGAACCCAGTACTTC. Translated: CSARDPGGAGEGTQYF.

CDR3 loop: CASSLGWGKNIQYF. CDR3 sequence (DNA): TGTGCCAGCAGCCTCGGTTGGGGCAAAAACATTCAGTACTTC. The V call is TRBV7-6, the J call TRBJ2-4; D gene ambiguous. Germline V lookup: CDR1 SGHVS, CDR2 FNYEAQ. The CDR3 is made up of 14 amino acids. V was cut by 5 bases and J by 3 bases, with 11 bases left in between.